The sequence of this T cell receptor (beta chain) was determined in a study of blood T cell repertoires in COVID-19. For the study at large: From T cells, B-cell-depleted T cells, or PBMCs came the material, which was cDNA or gDNA.

Per germline, CDR1 MNHEY and CDR2 SVGEGT. The V end was cut by 5 bases, the J end by 0 bases, with 11 bases between. CDR3 length: 15 amino acids. Data came from immunoSEQ multiplex PCR; TCRdb stores just in-frame clones and leaves some out. This sample yields around 62,000 clones, of which approximately 85% are seen a single time; roughly 43% belongs to the top ten. This clone was detected only once. The source is a woman aged 60-70 years with COVID-19, enrolled during active disease. The rearrangement joins TRBV6-2 or TRBV6-3 to TRBJ1-5; D gene ambiguous. The sample was peripheral blood. Here the CDR3 reads CASSRGSNSNQPQHF. Written as DNA, the CDR3 is TGTGCCAGCAGTCGCGGGTCTAATAGCAATCAGCCCCAGCATTTT.